These 18 T cell receptor beta chains came from one sample sequenced in a study of blood T cell repertoires in COVID-19. The table came from immunoSEQ multiplex PCR; TCRdb's copy has only in-frame clones and leaves some out. The sample contains some 240,000 clones, around 90% of which appear only once. The sequencing sample was made of peripheral blood. These receptor sequences come from a man aged 55 to 70 who had recovered from COVID-19.

The chain links TRBV5-4 to TRBJ2-1; TRBD2 agrees at 13 bases. The CDR3 length is 17 residues. The germline CDR1 and CDR2 sequences are SGHNT and YYREEE (reference sequence). The V and J ends lost 4 bases and 4 bases, in that order; junction bases with no gene match: 8. The CDR3 sequence: CASSLTSGGASYNEQFF. The CDR3 nucleotides read TGTGCCAGCAGCCTTACTAGCGGGGGGGCCTCATACAATGAGCAGTTCTTC.

The rearrangement uses TRBV5-1 and TRBJ2-3, with TRBD2 as a possible D gene (5 bases). The CDR3 length is 14 residues. V lost 3 bases and J 3 bases, leaving 11 bases between the germline ends. Germline CDR1 reads SGHRS; CDR2 reads YFSETQ. This chain's CDR3 is CASSYGLGTDTQYF. As DNA, the CDR3 is TGCGCCAGCAGCTACGGACTCGGGACAGATACGCAGTATTTT.

The chain is built from TRBV28 and TRBJ2-2; TRBD1 might be the D (6 bases). The germline V gene has CDR1 MDHEN and CDR2 SYDVKM. V was pared by 7 bases and J by 6 bases, with 15 bases between. The CDR3 sequence is 14 residues long. In DNA form, the CDR3 reads TGTGCCAGCAATTCACAGGGCTACGCCGGGGAGCTGTTTTTT. This codes for CASNSQGYAGELFF.

The gene calls are TRBV4-1 and TRBJ1-1; D gene unclear. V shed 1 base and J shed 2 bases, with 17 bases lying between them. The V gene's germline CDR1 is MGHRA and CDR2 YSYEKL. The CDR3 is 17 residues long. This CDR3 is CASSQGWLNEGNTEAFF. Here the CDR3 DNA reads TGCGCCAGCAGCCAAGGGTGGCTAAATGAGGGAAACACTGAAGCTTTCTTT.

The rearrangement joins TRBV7-9 to TRBJ2-3, with a possible D match to TRBD1 (6 bases). The length of the CDR3 is 14 residues. V was clipped by 5 bases and J by 2 bases, with 11 bases between them. CDR1 and CDR2 (germline): SEHNR, FQNEAQ (reference sequence). This CDR3 is CASSLTGLTDTQYF. The CDR3 nucleotides are TGTGCCAGCAGCCTGACAGGACTCACAGATACGCAGTATTTT.

The V and J genes are TRBV12-3 or TRBV12-4 and TRBJ2-1, with TRBD1 identical over 9 bases. After removal of 8 bases from V and 7 bases from J, the junction contained 6 bases not matched to a gene. The CDR3 is made up of 13 amino acids. CDR3 sequence: CASRDRDQNEQFF. In nucleotides, the CDR3 is TGTGCCAGCCGGGACAGGGACCAAAATGAGCAGTTCTTC.

This clone was seen just once. The chain has TRBV12-3 or TRBV12-4 and TRBJ2-1; D is unresolved. The V and J ends lost 5 bases and 3 bases respectively, with 5 bases between them. The CDR3 spans 12 residues. CDR3 sequence reads: CASSTHYNEQFF. CDR3 sequence (DNA): TGTGCCAGCAGTACTCACTACAATGAGCAGTTCTTC.

The gene calls are TRBV7-6 and TRBJ1-4; weak D call: TRBD1 (5 bases). Germline CDR1 SGHVS, CDR2 FNYEAQ. This CDR3 is built from 16 residues. V was clipped by 0 bases and J by 4 bases, with 12 bases between them. In nucleotides, the CDR3 is TGTGCCAGCAGCTTAGCGCAAGGTACAGGTAATGAAAAACTGTTTTTT. This codes for CASSLAQGTGNEKLFF. Using reference TRBV7-6 and TRBJ1-4 for the parts outside the CDR3, the full variable domain is GAGVSQSPRYKVTKRGQDVALRCDPISGHVSLYWYRQALGQGPEFLTYFNYEAQQDKSGLPNDRFSAERPEGSISTLTIQRTEQRDSAMYRCASSLAQGTGNEKLFFGSGTQLSVL.

This chain joins TRBV7-8 and TRBJ2-3; TRBD2 matches at 8 bases. There are 14 residues in the CDR3. V lost 2 bases, J lost 6 bases, and 4 bases stayed unmatched. Per germline, CDR1 SGHVS and CDR2 FQNEAQ. Here the CDR3 reads CASSLLSGGDTQYF. In DNA, the CDR3 is TGTGCCAGCAGCTTACTGAGCGGGGGTGATACGCAGTATTTT.

The chain joins TRBV24-1 to TRBJ1-2; D not resolved. Trimming pared 3 bases from V and 0 bases from J, leaving 10 bases between. The germline gives CDR1 KGHDR, CDR2 SFDVKD. The CDR3 consists of 15 residues. CDR3 nucleotide sequence: TGTGCCACCAGTGATGGTAGAACGACTAACTATGGCTACACCTTC. Amino acids: CATSDGRTTNYGYTF.

The table lists this clone with a few counts. The chain joins TRBV19 to TRBJ2-2; perhaps TRBD2 as D (6 bases). This CDR3 contains 19 residues. Trimming removed 5 bases at V and 7 bases at J, with 29 bases between. Looked up from germline, CDR1 is LNHDA and CDR2 is SQIVND (reference sequence). The CDR3 spells CASSLSTLRDPGVSGELFF. The CDR3 DNA reads TGTGCCAGTAGTCTCTCAACCCTCCGGGACCCGGGGGTTAGCGGGGAGCTGTTTTTT.

The V and J genes are TRBV30 and TRBJ2-1, with 14 bases lining up with TRBD2. J was trimmed by 5 bases and V by 3 bases; bases with no gene match: 12. The CDR3 sequence is 18 residues long. Germline CDR1 GTSNPN, CDR2 SVGIG (reference sequence). The CDR3 protein is CAWSRLAGGASGNNEQFF. The CDR3 DNA sequence: TGTGCCTGGAGCCGACTAGCGGGGGGGGCTTCGGGTAACAATGAGCAGTTCTTC.

The chain joins TRBV5-6 to TRBJ2-7; 7 bases line up with TRBD1. The V gene's germline CDR1 is SGHDT and CDR2 YYEEEE. Trimming cost V 4 bases and J 5 bases; bases outside gene matches: 9. The length of the CDR3 is 14 residues. The DNA of the CDR3 is TGTGCCAGCAGCACCACCGACAGGGACAACGAGCAGTACGTC. Translating gives CASSTTDRDNEQYV.

The chain employs TRBV27 and TRBJ1-1; maybe TRBD1 (6 bases). The germline V and J ends were trimmed by 8 bases and 0 bases, with 16 bases remaining between them. CDR3 length equals 15 residues. Germline CDR1 MNHEY, CDR2 SMNVEV (reference sequence). The CDR3 reads CASGDLDRLNTEAFF. The CDR3 DNA reads as TGTGCCAGCGGTGACCTGGACAGATTGAACACTGAAGCTTTCTTT.

The rearrangement links TRBV7-2 to TRBJ1-1; D is ambiguous. Trimming removed 2 bases at V and 7 bases at J, with 8 bases between. The CDR3 runs to 12 residues. Germline CDR1 is SGHTA and CDR2 is FQGNSA. The CDR3 loop reads CASSLLAVEAFF. The CDR3 nucleotides are TGTGCCAGCAGCTTATTGGCTGTTGAAGCTTTCTTT.

The chain combines TRBV6-5 with TRBJ1-1; TRBD1 is a possible D gene (5 bases). V shed 0 bases and J shed 4 bases, with 9 bases lying between them. The CDR3 length is 14 residues. Germline V gene sequence: CDR1 MNHEY, CDR2 SVGAGI. The CDR3 DNA reads TGTGCCAGCAGTTACTCGAGGGGAGGCACTGAAGCTTTCTTT. As protein: CASSYSRGGTEAFF.

This clone came up a few times. The chain employs TRBV6-5 and TRBJ2-2; TRBD2 is a possible D gene (5 bases). The CDR3 length is 15 residues. Germline CDR1 MNHEY, CDR2 SVGAGI. V was cut by 0 bases and J by 6 bases, with 11 bases left in between. The CDR3 DNA follows: TGTGCCAGCAGTTACTCGAGCGGAACGGCCGGGGAGCTGTTTTTT. This encodes CASSYSSGTAGELFF.

The V call is TRBV30, the J call TRBJ2-5; D is possibly TRBD2 (5 bases). CDR1 is GTSNPN, CDR2 SVGIG, per germline (reference sequence). CDR3 length: 16 amino acids. The V end was cut by 0 bases, the J end by 5 bases, with 19 bases between. Here the CDR3 reads CAWSVPRGRVGETQYF. Here the CDR3 DNA reads TGTGCCTGGAGTGTACCACGCGGGCGGGTCGGGGAGACCCAGTACTTC.